These 28 T cell receptor beta chains came from one sample sequenced in a study of blood T cells in healthy people across ages (dated by TCRdb to between 2014 and 2016). The protocol used for the library was 5' RACE. Sequencing was carried out with an Illumina HiSeq 2500. A second PCR of about 7 to 12 cycles was performed with a sample-barcoded 5' primer and a J-beta primer mix. TCRdb reworked the public reads: Q25 trimming with fastp, MiXCR clone assembly, productive beta chains retained. Records with the same CDR3 protein are collapsed into one entry carrying the most frequent genes and DNA. In this sample the table shows about 620,000 distinct CDR3 sequences, roughly half of which occur a single time. In total, the top ten clones hold approximately 15% of the sample. The sample was blood. All receptors come from a woman of 80 years or more in good health.

This clonotype was detected a few times. The chain links TRBV7-2 to TRBJ2-7; 14 bases match TRBD2. CDR3 length: 17 residues. Germline V lookup: CDR1 SGHTA, CDR2 FQGNSA. With 6 bases clipped from V and 7 bases from J, the junction kept 14 bases outside the gene matches. The CDR3 loop is CASSPFWTSGRYGEQYF. CDR3 bases: TGTGCCAGCAGTCCTTTTTGGACTAGCGGGAGGTATGGTGAGCAGTACTTC.

The chain links TRBV29-1 to TRBJ2-1; D remains unclear. The germline V and J ends were trimmed by 8 bases and 6 bases, with 11 bases remaining between them. This CDR3 is 11 amino acids long. From germline, CDR1 is SQVTM and CDR2 ANQGSEA. CDR3 residues: CSPTESNEQFF. The CDR3 nucleotides are TGCAGCCCTACGGAGAGCAATGAGCAGTTCTTC.

This clonotype was seen once. The rearrangement links TRBV7-8 to TRBJ1-5, with D maybe TRBD1 (5 bases). CDR1 and CDR2 from the germline V gene are SGHVS and FQNEAQ. The length of the CDR3 is 15 residues. The ends were cut back, 4 bases at V and 5 bases at J, with 15 bases in the middle. The CDR3 region has the DNA TGTGCCAGCAGCTCTCTAGAGGAGGGGTATCAGCCCCAGCATTTT. Amino acids: CASSSLEEGYQPQHF.

The CDR3 reads CASLGQYTYGYTF. The CDR3 nucleotides are TGTGCCTCCCTCGGCCAATATACCTATGGCTACACCTTC. The V and J genes are TRBV2 and TRBJ1-2; no clear D. V was cut by 11 bases and J by 4 bases, with 17 bases left in between. From germline, CDR1 is SNHLY and CDR2 FYNNEI. The CDR3 sequence is 13 residues long.

CDR3 protein: CASDGSVETQYF. In DNA form, the CDR3 reads TGTGCCAGCGATGGATCTGTGGAGACCCAGTACTTC. This chain uses TRBV2 with TRBJ2-5; D not resolved. The V gene's germline CDR1 is SNHLY and CDR2 FYNNEI. This CDR3 region has 12 residues. The V end lost 8 bases, the J end lost 5 bases, and 12 bases lay between the germline ends.

This clonotype was seen only a few times. V and J are TRBV5-1 and TRBJ1-3, with D uncertain. CDR3 length: 14 amino acids. Germline values: CDR1 SGHRS, CDR2 YFSETQ. The germline V and J ends were trimmed by 0 bases and 0 bases, with 4 bases remaining between them. As DNA, the CDR3 is TGCGCCAGCAGCTTGGTTGGCTCTGGAAACACCATATATTTT. Protein sequence: CASSLVGSGNTIYF.

As concerns this clonotype: At one of its ends the junction is not consistent with the germline gene, which may arise from a read error. The gene calls are TRBV27 and TRBJ2-1, with 7 bases aligning to TRBD2. The germline V gene has CDR1 MNHEY and CDR2 SMNVEV (reference sequence). The CDR3 contains 15 residues. The CDR3 region is CASTFGGSSYNEQFF. The CDR3 nucleotides read TGTGCCAGCACGTTCGGGGGGAGCTCCTATAATGAGCAGTTCTTC.

This clonotype was detected once. The chain carries TRBV7-8 and TRBJ2-3; TRBD2 aligns across 10 bases. This CDR3 has 13 amino acids. Germline loops: CDR1 SGHVS, CDR2 FQNEAQ. With V trimmed by 3 bases and J by 9 bases, 3 bases remained unmatched. CDR3 nucleotides: TGTGCCAGCAGCTTCCTAGCGGGGGTGACGCAGTATTTT. Its protein product is CASSFLAGVTQYF.

This clonotype was counted at least ten times. J is TRBJ1-2 and V is TRBV12-3 or TRBV12-4; D is uncertain. The CDR3 spans 14 residues. The V gene lost 4 bases and the J gene lost 6 bases, with 15 bases spanning the gap. In nucleotides, the CDR3 is TGTGCCAGCAGTTACGTGACGCTTCCCAATGGCTACACCTTC. Protein product: CASSYVTLPNGYTF.

On this clonotype: A much larger clone lies one base from this, so it may be a read error. The chain has TRBV20-1 and TRBJ2-5; D remains unclear. Between the trimmed V and J ends, which lost 4 bases and 11 bases, there was a span of 17 bases. The CDR3 totals 12 residues. Per germline, CDR1 DFQATT and CDR2 SNEGSKA (reference sequence). CDR3 loop: CSAMLSVNEQYF. CDR3 bases: TGCAGTGCTATGCTTTCGGTAAATGAGCAGTACTTC.

CDR3 sequence: CASSYSKVRNEQFF. CDR3 in DNA: TGTGCCAGCAGTTACTCGAAAGTTCGGAACGAGCAGTTCTTC. This chain uses TRBV6-6 with TRBJ2-1; no clear D. CDR3 length equals 14 residues. Per the germline V gene, CDR1 is MNHNY and CDR2 is SVGAGI (reference sequence). V was trimmed by 0 bases and J by 10 bases, leaving 13 bases between them.

The chain combines TRBV5-1 with TRBJ2-5; 7 bases map to TRBD2. The CDR3 covers 14 residues. V trimming: 4 bases; J trimming: 11 bases; junction bases outside the gene matches: 14. Germline-derived CDR1 and CDR2 are SGHRS and YFSETQ. CDR3 region: CASSGSGGSYEQYF. CDR3 in DNA: TGCGCCAGCAGCGGCTCTGGCGGGAGCTATGAGCAGTACTTC.

This clonotype has more than one count but fewer than ten. The chain couples TRBV12-3 or TRBV12-4 to TRBJ2-6, with D maybe TRBD2 (5 bases). The germline V and J ends were trimmed by 6 bases and 0 bases, with 9 bases remaining between them. This CDR3 spans 15 amino acids. In nucleotides, the CDR3 is TGTGCCAGCAGCCCGGGATGCTCTGGGGCCAACGTCCTGACTTTC. The encoded protein is CASSPGCSGANVLTF.

This chain links TRBV21-1 with TRBJ2-5; the table calls TRBD2, which could not be checked here. TRBV21-1 is tagged as a pseudogene. The CDR3 length is 17 residues. The CDR3 loop reads CASSNSTGTSFQETQYF. The CDR3 DNA sequence: TGTGCCAGCAGCAACAGCACCGGGACTAGCTTCCAAGAGACCCAGTACTTC.

This clonotype was seen only a few times. A much larger clone sits a single nucleotide away, making a read error possible. V usage is TRBV12-3 or TRBV12-4 and J usage is TRBJ2-3; possibly TRBD1 or TRBD2 for D (5 bases each). The V end was cut by 6 bases, the J end by 1 base, with 11 bases between. The CDR3 is made up of 14 amino acids. The CDR3 reads CASRPRGRTDTQYF. The CDR3 nucleotides are TGTGCCAGCAGACCACGGGGCCGCACAGATACGCAGTATTTT.

Here the CDR3 reads CASRDRGPSEQFF. The CDR3 region has the DNA TGTGCCAGCCGGGACAGGGGGCCCAGTGAGCAGTTCTTC. V is TRBV25-1 and J is TRBJ2-1; 12 nucleotides match TRBD1. This CDR3 has 13 residues. V was clipped by 8 bases and J by 9 bases; unmatched bases: 5. In germline, CDR1 is MGHDK, CDR2 SYGVNS.

This chain links TRBV6-6 with TRBJ2-3; D is perhaps TRBD2 (5 bases). Germline V gene lookup returns CDR1 MNHNY and CDR2 SVGAGI (reference sequence). Trimming cost V 6 bases and J 2 bases, with 12 bases left between them. The CDR3 covers 14 residues. The CDR3 coding sequence is TGTGCCAGCAGAACCACTAGTCTCACAGATACGCAGTATTTT. It specifies CASRTTSLTDTQYF.

Points on this clonotype: Being one base from a much bigger clone, this may be a read error. This chain links TRBV12-3 or TRBV12-4 with TRBJ2-1; perhaps TRBD2 as D (8 bases). Trimming removed 1 base from V and 7 bases from J, with 23 bases in between. The CDR3 loop spans 18 amino acids. For the CDR3, the DNA is TGTGCCAGCAGTTTAGTCAGGGGGGACGGGACTAGAATTAATGAGCAGTTCTTC. Its translation is CASSLVRGDGTRINEQFF.

A remark on this clonotype: Being one base from a much bigger clone, this may be a read error. V gene TRBV5-1 combines with J gene TRBJ2-5, with 9 nucleotides matching TRBD2. The CDR3 has 16 amino acids. The J segment lost 11 bases and the V segment lost 0 bases, leaving 14 bases of the junction unmatched. Looked up from germline, CDR1 is SGHRS and CDR2 is YFSETQ. The CDR3 DNA sequence: TGCGCCAGCAGCTTGGATGGTAGCGGGAGTGTCGATGAGCAGTACTTC. Its protein is CASSLDGSGSVDEQYF.

The gene calls are TRBV2 and TRBJ2-3; TRBD2 is a possible D gene (5 bases). This CDR3 comprises 13 residues. The germline CDR1 and CDR2 sequences are SNHLY and FYNNEI. Trimming took 10 bases from V and 3 from J, leaving 14 bases between them. In DNA form, the CDR3 reads TGTGCCACCTCGGTAACTAGGACAGATACGCAGTATTTT. Protein sequence: CATSVTRTDTQYF.

J is TRBJ1-5 and V is TRBV30; D not certain. Germline CDR1 and CDR2: GTSNPN and SVGIG (reference sequence). The CDR3 has 13 residues. Between the trimmed V and J ends, which lost 8 bases and 3 bases, there was a span of 14 bases. The CDR3: CAGSARPNQPQHF. The DNA of the CDR3 is TGTGCCGGCTCGGCCAGGCCCAATCAGCCCCAGCATTTT.

The rearrangement uses TRBV29-1 and TRBJ2-7; 14 nucleotides match TRBD2. Germline CDR1 reads SQVTM; CDR2 reads ANQGSEA. CDR3 size: 15 residues. The V and J ends lost 4 bases and 4 bases, in that order; junction bases with no gene match: 6. Here the CDR3 DNA reads TGCAGCGTTGTCGGGACTAGCGGGAGTCAGTACGAGCAGTACTTC. Translated, it gives CSVVGTSGSQYEQYF.

This clonotype showed up just a few times. It may be a read error: a sequence one base away is much more abundant. The chain links TRBV6-2 or TRBV6-3 to TRBJ2-3; D remains unclear. Trimming pared 4 bases from V and 4 bases from J, leaving 6 bases between. Germline V gene sequence: CDR1 MNHEY, CDR2 SVGEGT. This CDR3 comprises 12 residues. CDR3 in amino acids: CASSCPPDTQYF. DNA for the CDR3: TGTGCCAGCAGTTGTCCCCCAGATACGCAGTATTTT.

This clonotype was observed a few times. Since a much larger clone is just one base distant, this may be a read error. This chain joins TRBV29-1 and TRBJ2-4; D might be TRBD1 (6 bases). Germline V gene sequence: CDR1 SQVTM, CDR2 ANQGSEA. Trimming took 4 bases from V and 13 from J, leaving 20 bases between them. The CDR3 sequence is 13 residues long. Here the CDR3 reads CSVVRQASNEQYF. The CDR3 DNA reads as TGCAGCGTTGTTAGACAGGCTAGCAATGAGCAGTACTTC.

To note about this clonotype: This may come from a read error, since a much larger clone is one base off. V gene TRBV2 combines with J gene TRBJ2-5, with TRBD2 matching over 12 bases. CDR1 is SNHLY and CDR2 is FYNNEI in the germline V gene. J lost 11 bases, V lost 3 bases, and 10 bases had no gene match. This CDR3 has 15 residues. This CDR3 is CASSEASGGAGEQYF. CDR3 nucleotide sequence: TGTGCCAGCAGTGAGGCTAGCGGGGGGGCCGGTGAGCAGTACTTC.

This clonotype appeared a few times. The chain couples TRBV29-1 to TRBJ1-3; tentative D call: TRBD1 (5 bases). The CDR3 sequence is 12 residues long. Germline values: CDR1 SQVTM, CDR2 ANQGSEA. The ends were cut back, 6 bases at V and 0 bases at J, with 6 bases in the middle. CDR3 region: CSVRGSGNTIYF. CDR3 coding DNA: TGCAGCGTAAGGGGCTCTGGAAACACCATATATTTT.

V gene TRBV6-5 combines with J gene TRBJ2-6; 7 bases agree with TRBD1. Per germline, CDR1 MNHEY and CDR2 SVGAGI. CDR3 size: 17 residues. Trimming cost V 3 bases and J 1 base; bases outside gene matches: 6. The CDR3 spells CASSYRTGDSGANVLTF. CDR3 coding DNA: TGTGCCAGCAGTTATCGGACAGGCGATTCTGGGGCCAACGTCCTGACTTTC.

This clonotype was detected only a few times. The chain recombines TRBV20-1 with TRBJ1-4; no clear D gene. Trimming pared 1 base from V and 6 bases from J, leaving 21 bases between. Germline-derived CDR1 and CDR2 are DFQATT and SNEGSKA (reference sequence). The CDR3 has 17 residues. CDR3 sequence reads: CSARGRILTASHEKLFF. The CDR3 nucleotides are TGCAGTGCTAGAGGTCGAATCCTGACTGCCTCGCATGAAAAACTGTTTTTT.